These 25 T cell receptor beta chains originate from one sample sequenced in a study of response to subunit inactivated influenza vaccine. Each CDR3 protein is one row after TCRdb ran MiXCR on the RT-PCR reads. In the table there are 290,000 or so distinct CDR3 sequences, over 20% of which are singletons. Here the sequenced sample was PBMCs from blood, taken less than 22 months after vaccination. These receptors all stem from a man aged 45 to 75 who received an inactivated influenza vaccine.

In its sample, this clonotype was seen many times. The CDR3 bases are TGTGCCAGCAGTTTTGGATTTCGGGAAAAACTGTTTTTT. As protein: CASSFGFREKLFF. The V and J genes are TRBV12-3 or TRBV12-4 and TRBJ1-4; D remains unclear. V lost 3 bases to trimming and J lost 8 bases, with 10 bases between them. The CDR3 has 13 residues.

The CDR3, as DNA: TGTGCCAGCAGCTTAGATATGACGTTTAATGAAAAACTGTTTTTT. This encodes CASSLDMTFNEKLFF. J is TRBJ1-4 and V is TRBV7-9; no reliable D call. The germline V gene encodes CDR1 SEHNR and CDR2 FQNEAQ (reference sequence). The CDR3 is made up of 15 amino acids. The germline V and J ends were trimmed by 1 base and 4 bases, with 10 bases remaining between them.

A few counts support this clonotype. V gene TRBV7-3 combines with J gene TRBJ1-1; D unclear. Per the germline V gene, CDR1 is SGHTA and CDR2 is FQGTGA. The CDR3 length is 13 residues. V was cut by 4 bases and J by 4 bases, with 10 bases left in between. CDR3 in DNA: TGTGCCAGCAGCTCGACGCGAGCCACTGAAGCTTTCTTT. It is translated as CASSSTRATEAFF.

This chain joins TRBV28 and TRBJ1-5, with no clear D. Germline CDR1 MDHEN, CDR2 SYDVKM. The ends were cut back, 0 bases at V and 0 bases at J, with 12 bases in the middle. CDR3 size: 17 residues. CDR3 bases: TGTGCCAGCAGTTTATGGAGGACCGCAGATAGCAATCAGCCCCAGCATTTT. This translates into CASSLWRTADSNQPQHF.

This clonotype has at least ten counts. The genes are TRBV28 and TRBJ2-7; 13 positions match TRBD2. J gave up 7 bases and V 4 bases, and 4 bases lay outside the gene matches. This CDR3 is 14 amino acids long. Per the germline V gene, CDR1 is MDHEN and CDR2 is SYDVKM. CDR3 region: CASSYTSGGAEQYF. The CDR3 nucleotides read TGTGCCAGCAGTTACACTAGCGGGGGGGCGGAGCAGTACTTC.

V gene TRBV6-5 combines with J gene TRBJ1-4; D call uncertain. The CDR3 length is 16 residues. With 2 bases removed from V and 3 bases from J, the gap between germline ends came to 13 bases. Germline V gene lookup returns CDR1 MNHEY and CDR2 SVGAGI. The chain's CDR3 is CASSYRARIANEKLFF. Written as DNA, the CDR3 is TGTGCCAGCAGTTACCGGGCTAGGATTGCTAATGAAAAACTGTTTTTT.

This clonotype was seen only a few times. The V call is TRBV15, the J call TRBJ1-2, with D uncertain. Looked up from germline, CDR1 is LNHNV and CDR2 is YYDKDF (reference sequence). Trimming left V 2 bases short and J 10 bases short, with 20 bases between. The CDR3 consists of 15 residues. The CDR3 is CATSRKDASRGSYTF. CDR3 in DNA: TGTGCCACCAGCAGAAAGGACGCGAGTCGAGGTTCCTACACCTTC.

V usage is TRBV3-1 and J usage is TRBJ1-5; D is unresolved. V lost 3 bases, J lost 0 bases, and 9 bases lay in between. The CDR3 covers 15 residues. Germline V gene data show CDR1 as LGHDT and CDR2 as YNNKEL (reference sequence). This CDR3 reads CASSHGFNSNQPQHF. For the CDR3, the DNA is TGTGCCAGCAGCCACGGATTTAATAGCAATCAGCCCCAGCATTTT.

The chain has TRBV29-1 and TRBJ2-5; a weak D match, TRBD1 (6 bases). Germline assignment: CDR1 SQVTM and CDR2 ANQGSEA. This CDR3 contains 14 residues. Trimming left V 5 bases short and J 4 bases short, with 17 bases between. CDR3: CSVRDRTKAETQYF. The DNA for the CDR3 is TGCAGCGTTCGTGACAGGACCAAGGCAGAGACCCAGTACTTC.

There are a few counts of this clonotype. V gene TRBV24-1 combines with J gene TRBJ2-1; 12 nucleotides align to TRBD2. The V segment lost 2 bases and the J segment 8 bases; nucleotides outside the gene matches: 6. Germline assignment: CDR1 KGHDR and CDR2 SFDVKD. The CDR3 spans 16 residues. For the CDR3, the DNA is TGTGCCACCAGTGATTCCCCTAGCGGGAGGGTCGATGAGCAGTTCTTC. Its translation: CATSDSPSGRVDEQFF.

The V call is TRBV5-1, the J call TRBJ2-3; D possibly corresponds to TRBD2 (5 bases). The ends were cut back, 0 bases at V and 4 bases at J, with 12 bases in the middle. The CDR3 extends over 15 amino acids. Per the germline V gene, CDR1 is SGHRS and CDR2 is YFSETQ. This CDR3 reads CASSLAGVGADTQYF. The CDR3 DNA reads TGCGCCAGCAGCTTGGCCGGGGTCGGGGCAGATACGCAGTATTTT.

This chain links TRBV20-1 with TRBJ2-2, with D possibly being TRBD2 (6 bases). The germline V and J ends were trimmed by 6 bases and 1 base, with 12 bases remaining between them. Germline-derived CDR1 and CDR2 are DFQATT and SNEGSKA (reference sequence). The length of the CDR3 is 14 residues. CDR3 residues: CSASGRENTGELFF. CDR3 DNA: TGCAGTGCCAGCGGGCGGGAGAACACCGGGGAGCTGTTTTTT.

The V gene is TRBV7-6, the J gene TRBJ2-1; 13 bases match TRBD2. CDR3 length: 16 residues. The V and J ends lost 5 bases and 5 bases, in that order; junction bases with no gene match: 6. CDR1 SGHVS and CDR2 FNYEAQ come from the germline V gene. CDR3 amino acids: CASSPGLAGFNNEQFF. CDR3 nucleotide sequence: TGTGCCAGCAGCCCGGGACTAGCGGGGTTCAACAATGAGCAGTTCTTC.

This clonotype has ten or more counts. The rearrangement links TRBV5-1 to TRBJ1-3; D uncertain. This CDR3 region has 16 residues. With 1 base removed from V and 0 bases from J, the gap between germline ends came to 11 bases. Germline V gene lookup returns CDR1 SGHRS and CDR2 YFSETQ. CDR3 amino acids: CASSLMGLTSGNTIYF. In nucleotides, the CDR3 is TGCGCCAGCAGCTTGATGGGCCTTACCTCTGGAAACACCATATATTTT.

The chain links TRBV27 to TRBJ2-7; TRBD1 matches at 7 bases. The CDR3 is 14 amino acids. CDR1 and CDR2 from the germline V gene are MNHEY and SMNVEV (reference sequence). Trimming cost V 5 bases and J 2 bases; bases outside gene matches: 6. The CDR3 loop reads CASSTRQGTYEQYF. The CDR3 DNA follows: TGTGCCAGCAGTACCCGACAGGGAACCTACGAGCAGTACTTC.

This clonotype was seen more than once but under ten times. V gene TRBV7-6 combines with J gene TRBJ2-3; D gene uncertain. The length of the CDR3 is 16 residues. Looked up from germline, CDR1 is SGHVS and CDR2 is FNYEAQ. Trimming took 2 bases from V and 4 from J, leaving 16 bases between them. CDR3 in DNA: TGTGCCAGCAGCTTATTCCATGGCCCGAGGCCAGATACGCAGTATTTT. As protein: CASSLFHGPRPDTQYF.

The sample holds a few counts of this clonotype. The V call is TRBV12-3 or TRBV12-4, the J call TRBJ2-3, with TRBD2 matching 7 bases. V trimming: 7 bases; J trimming: 8 bases; junction bases outside the gene matches: 6. The CDR3 consists of 12 residues. CDR3: CASTRDYGTQYF. The CDR3 DNA is TGTGCCAGCACTCGGGACTATGGTACGCAGTATTTT.

In this sample, this clonotype turned up many times. V gene TRBV12-3 or TRBV12-4 combines with J gene TRBJ2-7, with unresolved D. V lost 2 bases to trimming and J lost 4 bases, with 3 bases between them. This CDR3 is built from 11 residues. As DNA, the CDR3 is TGTGCCAGCAGTTTACAGTACGAGCAGTACTTC. Amino acids: CASSLQYEQYF.

The rearrangement joins TRBV5-1 to TRBJ2-1; D is unresolved. The CDR3 totals 14 residues. Per germline, CDR1 SGHRS and CDR2 YFSETQ. Trimming cost V 0 bases and J 10 bases, with 14 bases left between them. The CDR3 DNA follows: TGCGCCAGCAGCTTGGGGGAAACCCCAGGCGAGCAGTTCTTC. It is translated as CASSLGETPGEQFF.

This clonotype was seen a few times. V gene TRBV20-1 combines with J gene TRBJ2-3; D is perhaps TRBD2 (5 bases). Trimming took 1 base from V and 3 from J, leaving 17 bases between them. The CDR3 is 16 residues long. Germline V gene data show CDR1 as DFQATT and CDR2 as SNEGSKA (reference sequence). Here the CDR3 reads CSARAASKRITDTQYF. In DNA, the CDR3 is TGCAGTGCTAGAGCCGCTAGCAAAAGAATTACAGATACGCAGTATTTT.

This clonotype has at least ten counts. The V gene is TRBV6-5, the J gene TRBJ1-4; the D is unclear. Trimming cost V 1 base and J 8 bases, with 8 bases left between them. Per the germline V gene, CDR1 is MNHEY and CDR2 is SVGAGI. The CDR3 is made up of 13 amino acids. CDR3 in amino acids: CASSYYQGEKLFF. The CDR3 region has the DNA TGTGCCAGCAGTTACTACCAAGGGGAAAAACTGTTTTTT.

The chain combines TRBV10-3 with TRBJ2-3; D is unresolved. Trimming removed 0 bases from V and 3 bases from J, with 7 bases in between. CDR3 length equals 14 residues. Germline V lookup: CDR1 ENHRY, CDR2 SYGVKD. The CDR3 region is CAISESTVTDTQYF. CDR3 DNA sequence: TGTGCCATCAGTGAGTCGACGGTGACAGATACGCAGTATTTT.

This clonotype came up a few times. This sequence joins TRBV30 and TRBJ1-2; D gene uncertain. The V end lost 8 bases, the J end lost 0 bases, and 13 bases lay between the germline ends. This CDR3 is built from 13 residues. Germline loops: CDR1 GTSNPN, CDR2 SVGIG (reference sequence). The CDR3 loop is CAGYSPANYGYTF. Written as DNA, the CDR3 is TGTGCCGGATACAGTCCCGCTAACTATGGCTACACCTTC. The full variable domain, rest sourced from reference TRBV30 and TRBJ1-2, is SQTIHQWPATLVQPVGSPLSLECTVEGTSNPNLYWYRQAAGRGLQLLFYSVGIGQISSEVPQNLSASRPQDRQFILSSKKLLLSDSGFYLCAGYSPANYGYTFGSGTRLTVV.

This clonotype was detected a few times. The J gene is TRBJ1-6, the V gene TRBV5-5, with 11 positions matching TRBD1. V dropped 0 bases and J dropped 0; count of bases not matched to a gene: 2. The germline V gene has CDR1 SGHKS and CDR2 YYEKEE (reference sequence). This CDR3 contains 18 residues. The chain's CDR3 is CASSLAGTGGSYNSPLHF. The DNA for the CDR3 is TGTGCCAGCAGCTTGGCCGGGACAGGGGGCTCCTATAATTCACCCCTCCACTTT.

This clonotype was detected many times. J is TRBJ1-1 and V is TRBV4-3, with a possible D match to TRBD1 (5 bases). V shed 3 bases and J shed 2 bases, with 16 bases lying between them. The CDR3 is 16 amino acids. Germline V gene sequence: CDR1 LGHNA, CDR2 YSLEER. The CDR3 is CASSQARWRGNTEAFF. The CDR3 DNA follows: TGCGCCAGCAGCCAGGCCCGGTGGAGGGGAAACACTGAAGCTTTCTTT.